Listed here are 18 T cell receptor beta chains from one sample, sequenced in a study of shared clonotypes between healthy human individuals. The table came from immunoSEQ multiplex PCR; TCRdb's copy has only in-frame clones and leaves some out. The sample carries approximately 700,000 clones, roughly 73% recorded once. Sequenced sample: memory CD4+ T cells sorted from blood. Subset defined: CD45RA-negative fraction. Receptor source: a woman aged 25 to 39 in good health.

A word on this clone: Other DNA sequences from this sample encode an identical CDR3 as well. This rearrangement joins TRBV18 to TRBJ1-5; D not resolved. The CDR3 runs to 13 residues. Trimming cost V 3 bases and J 4 bases, with 7 bases left between them. CDR1 KGHSH and CDR2 LQKENI come from the germline V gene. The CDR3 is CASSPQYNQPQHF. The CDR3 nucleotides read TGTGCCAGCTCACCGCAATATAATCAGCCCCAGCATTTT.

The V gene is TRBV6-6, the J gene TRBJ2-1; TRBD2 matches 13 bases. The CDR3 loop spans 15 amino acids. Per the germline V gene, CDR1 is MNHNY and CDR2 is SVGAGI (reference sequence). The V and J ends lost 2 bases and 7 bases, in that order; junction bases with no gene match: 2. CDR3 sequence reads: CASSYGTSGKNEQFF. CDR3 nucleotides: TGTGCCAGCAGTTACGGGACTAGCGGGAAAAATGAGCAGTTCTTC.

The rearrangement links TRBV10-3 to TRBJ1-2; 11 bases line up with TRBD1. The V and J ends lost 6 bases and 4 bases, in that order; junction bases with no gene match: 10. The CDR3 sequence is 16 residues long. Germline assignment: CDR1 ENHRY and CDR2 SYGVKD. Written as DNA, the CDR3 is TGTGCCATCAGCGAACGTGGACAGGGGGCAAGCTATGGCTACACCTTC. It codes for CAISERGQGASYGYTF.

The CDR3 coding sequence is TGTGCCAGCAGCGTCAACCGGGACGGTTCCTACGAGCAGTACTTC. It yields the protein CASSVNRDGSYEQYF. The V gene is TRBV11-2, the J gene TRBJ2-7, with D possibly called TRBD1 or TRBD2 (5 bases each). V was shortened by 5 bases and J by 1 base, with 15 bases between the two germline ends. CDR1 and CDR2 (germline): SGHAT, FQNNGV. This CDR3 contains 15 residues.

V usage is TRBV7-2 and J usage is TRBJ2-1, with 7 positions matching TRBD2. The V and J ends lost 3 bases and 5 bases, in that order; junction bases with no gene match: 1. The CDR3 extends over 13 amino acids. Germline V CDR1 and CDR2: SGHTA, FQGNSA. The CDR3 sequence: CASSFTSDNEQFF. In nucleotides, the CDR3 is TGTGCCAGCAGCTTCACTAGCGACAATGAGCAGTTCTTC.

Worth noting for this clone: The same CDR3 is also encoded by other DNA sequences in this sample. The V call is TRBV5-1, the J call TRBJ2-3; D remains unclear. Trimming removed 2 bases at V and 3 bases at J, with 7 bases between. The CDR3 has 13 amino acids. Germline V gene sequence: CDR1 SGHRS, CDR2 YFSETQ. The CDR3 reads CASSFGQTDTQYF. The CDR3 nucleotides read TGCGCCAGCAGCTTCGGCCAGACAGATACGCAGTATTTT.

The chain uses TRBV2 and TRBJ2-7, with unresolved D. The CDR3 spans 14 residues. The ends were cut back, 4 bases at V and 4 bases at J, with 14 bases in the middle. Germline-derived CDR1 and CDR2 are SNHLY and FYNNEI. CDR3 amino acids: CASSGQGLGYEQYF. CDR3 sequence (DNA): TGTGCCAGCAGTGGTCAAGGGTTAGGGTACGAGCAGTACTTC.

This clone is medium-sized by share. V gene TRBV4-2 combines with J gene TRBJ2-4; a possible D gene is TRBD1 (5 bases). V shed 0 bases and J shed 9 bases, with 12 bases lying between them. This CDR3 region has 14 residues. Germline-derived CDR1 and CDR2 are LGHNA and YNFKEQ. As DNA, the CDR3 is TGTGCCAGCAGCCAAGACAGGGCTTCGGGCATTCAGTACTTC. Its protein product is CASSQDRASGIQYF.

The V and J genes are TRBV11-2 and TRBJ1-5; D call uncertain. Trimming shortened V by 0 bases and J by 2 bases, and 8 bases separated the two germline ends. The germline V gene encodes CDR1 SGHAT and CDR2 FQNNGV. The CDR3 covers 15 residues. The CDR3 spells CASSLDVYGNQPQHF. The DNA of the CDR3 is TGTGCCAGCAGCTTAGACGTTTATGGCAATCAGCCCCAGCATTTT.

This sequence joins TRBV4-2 and TRBJ2-7; 8 nucleotides line up with TRBD1. The V gene end was trimmed by 4 bases and the J gene end by 1 base; junction bases not matched to a gene: 9. The germline CDR1 and CDR2 sequences are LGHNA and YNFKEQ. CDR3 length equals 16 residues. The CDR3 reads CASSPGLRQGSYEQYF. The CDR3 bases are TGTGCCAGCAGCCCCGGTTTGAGACAGGGGTCCTACGAGCAGTACTTC.

This chain joins TRBV14 and TRBJ2-2, with no clear D. The germline V gene has CDR1 SGHDN and CDR2 FVKESK. The V gene lost 8 bases and the J gene lost 7 bases, with 17 bases spanning the gap. This CDR3 is 14 amino acids long. Written as DNA, the CDR3 is TGTGCCAGCCGTCGCGGACCCAATATCGGGGAGCTGTTTTTT. As protein: CASRRGPNIGELFF.

A word on this clone: A far larger clone differs by one base, so this is likely a read error. V is TRBV9 and J is TRBJ1-2; D gene ambiguous. V was clipped by 0 bases and J by 3 bases, with 12 bases between them. The CDR3 extends over 15 amino acids. The germline gives CDR1 SGDLS, CDR2 YYNGEE. In DNA, the CDR3 is TGTGCCAGCAGCGTAGATCCGGCAAGGGACTATGGCTACACCTTC. As protein: CASSVDPARDYGYTF.

The chain recombines TRBV29-1 with TRBJ2-5; 8 nucleotides match TRBD2. The ends lost 4 bases at V and 5 bases at J; junction bases unmatched: 9. CDR3 length: 14 amino acids. Per germline, CDR1 SQVTM and CDR2 ANQGSEA. This CDR3 is CSVVHSGTLETQYF. Here the CDR3 DNA reads TGCAGCGTTGTACATAGCGGGACGTTGGAGACCCAGTACTTC.

Here the CDR3 DNA reads TGTGCCAGCAGCGTAGGTCCCCTCCAAGAGACCCAGTACTTC. It encodes CASSVGPLQETQYF. The gene calls are TRBV9 and TRBJ2-5; no clear D. V was clipped by 0 bases and J by 1 base, with 7 bases between them. The CDR3 is made up of 14 amino acids. From germline, CDR1 is SGDLS and CDR2 YYNGEE.

This chain joins TRBV7-9 and TRBJ2-7, with D unresolved. In germline, CDR1 is SEHNR, CDR2 FQNEAQ (reference sequence). The CDR3 is 13 amino acids. Between the trimmed V and J ends, which lost 5 bases and 3 bases, there was a span of 11 bases. In nucleotides, the CDR3 is TGTGCCAGCAGCAAAGACACAAGCTACGAGCAGTACTTC. Its protein product is CASSKDTSYEQYF.

This chain connects TRBV28 to TRBJ2-5; 11 bases are a match to TRBD1. Germline CDR1 MDHEN, CDR2 SYDVKM. The CDR3 consists of 16 residues. The V gene end was trimmed by 6 bases and the J gene end by 4 bases; junction bases not matched to a gene: 10. This chain's CDR3 is CASRGVGQGALETQYF. The DNA for the CDR3 is TGTGCCAGCAGGGGGGTAGGACAGGGGGCGTTAGAGACCCAGTACTTC.

This chain uses TRBV7-7 with TRBJ2-1; TRBD2 agrees at 8 bases. This CDR3 contains 15 residues. V was clipped by 3 bases and J by 7 bases; unmatched bases: 8. From germline, CDR1 is SSHAT and CDR2 FNYEAQ (reference sequence). CDR3 protein: CASSFGAGEWNEQFF. The CDR3 DNA reads TGTGCCAGCAGCTTCGGAGCGGGAGAATGGAATGAGCAGTTCTTC.

This chain links TRBV2 with TRBJ1-4; no definite D call. The CDR3 totals 16 residues. CDR1 and CDR2 from the germline V gene are SNHLY and FYNNEI. V shed 2 bases and J shed 2 bases, with 12 bases lying between them. CDR3 in amino acids: CASSEMSGQTNEKLFF. The CDR3 DNA reads TGTGCCAGCAGTGAAATGTCTGGTCAGACTAATGAAAAACTGTTTTTT.